This T cell receptor (beta chain) originates from a study of cytomegalovirus exposure and HLA in healthy donors (TCRdb year 2017). At the level of the whole study: In an earlier analysis of around 540 of the donors, about 260 Gb of sequence data and just under 120 million unique TCR beta sequences from about 179 million T cells were reported. About 280 gigabases of sequencing data and approximately 85 million unique TCR sequences were included in an early release covering about 600 HLA-typed donors. Of the 300 to 500 genotyped donors, 70% to 90% were placed in the genetic ancestry cluster associated with self-reported Caucasian donors. The aim of the study was to test whether cataloging public T cell receptors could identify signatures of past pathogen exposure. The study profiled the T cell repertoires of 666 subjects by immunosequencing and related them to cytomegalovirus serostatus. In addition to the first cohort of 666 subjects, a separate validation cohort of around 110 different subjects was used. The study combined high-throughput TCR immunosequencing, statistical association of individual TCRs with disease status, and machine learning to predict cytomegalovirus infection status. To study patterns of TCR occurrence, a later analysis re-analyzed previously published TCR beta repertoires from around 660 donors and added high-resolution HLA genotyping. Rather than drawing on any new phenotypic data, the later analysis identified candidate immune exposures from TCR beta sequences and the way those sequences occurred across donors. An earlier analysis of approximately 640 of the donors applied high-throughput TCR beta sequencing to assess whether each TCR beta V gene segment acted as functional or pseudogenic. Donor age, sex, ethnicity and CMV serostatus were compiled alongside the repertoire data. A later genetic analysis took genome-wide SNP genotypes for about three fifths of the roughly 700 donors and used that subset as a discovery cohort. All discovery cohort repertoires had been generated using a single sequencing platform. HLA typing included class I and class II loci at four-digit resolution. The number of typed donors differed by locus: roughly 620-640 for A, B, C, DRB1 and DQB1; 500 to 550 for DQA1; around 580 for DPA1; and around 490 for DPB1. Roughly 5 DR-DQ haplotypes were handled as single units for association and clustering, since linkage in the cohort was strong. Among about 360 genotyped donors of the cohort, an average of around 240,000 unique TCR beta nucleotide sequences were sequenced per donor, roughly a sixth of them non-productive. Study-wide conclusions, independent of this receptor: Strong co-occurrence of HLA alleles, especially DR and DQ, made assigning TCR associations to individual alleles difficult. According to a later analysis, most CMV-associated TCR beta chains appeared to be HLA-restricted, and the HLA associations seemed to be driven largely by CMV exposure. Across donors, most TCR sequences were observed very rarely, whereas some public TCRs were present in many individuals. Compared with equally common non-associated chains, HLA-associated TCR beta chains in a later analysis were more clonally expanded and had lower generation probabilities. Some IMGT-functional V segments, including TRBV6-2 and TRBV6-3, could not be distinguished by the 87-base-pair reads and were therefore excluded. Specific HLA alleles were associated with 15,000 to 20,000 TCR beta sequences at a false discovery rate of 0.05 in a later analysis. For the cohort, immune exposure information was limited to CMV serostatus. In vitro tests confirmed that three of the cytomegalovirus-associated TCR beta chains recognize cytomegalovirus antigens. Several of the top co-occurrence clusters appeared to be linked to parvovirus B19, influenza, CMV and Epstein-Barr virus, according to a later analysis. The authors suggested that the approach could potentially be generalized to other disease states and immunological phenotypes. A total of around 150 TCR beta chains were listed by the study as associated with cytomegalovirus. A further reported finding was that TCR beta sequences accurately predicted the HLA-A and HLA-B alleles for most subjects in the first cohort. The cohort was sequenced for TCR beta chains only, and without alpha or paired-chain data the features that could be detected were limited. According to a later genetic analysis, donors in an Asian-associated ancestry cluster had fewer N-insertions in productive TCRs than the roughly 670-donor mean. An association between a missense DCLRE1C variant and V-gene and J-gene trimming of TCR beta chains was found in a later genetic analysis and replicated in an independent cohort. In an earlier analysis of approximately 590 of the donors, most TCR beta V segments appeared in productive rearrangements about 90% or about 30% of the time, broadly matching IMGT annotations. Linkage disequilibrium might explain the correlated functional status among segregating V segments, but an unknown experimental factor could not be ruled out. Cytomegalovirus status was reported to be diagnosed by the classifier with high specificity and sensitivity in both the original and validation cohorts. A cluster of highly shared sequence variants was judged likely to represent a technical artifact of the sequencing pipeline. Sequencing depth was assumed to be roughly uniform across donors in the presence/absence analyses, though that assumption may not hold. Because HLA typing was unavailable for some donors at each locus, only the typed subset was used in association tests. The earlier analysis of about 600 of the donors excluded some 15 rarely observed V segments, including chromosome 9 orphons, because counts were too low. In a later analysis, TCR association rates were found to vary across HLA loci, with the most associated TCRs seen for DRB1 alleles and the fewest for HLA-C alleles.

As to this clone: Its cognate antigen has yet to be identified. No clone much larger than this one lies a single base away; base qualities are absent. Other DNA sequences within the sample encode an identical CDR3.

In total, roughly 670 healthy bone marrow donors made up the cohort. Cohort members were all nominally healthy when sampled, although unrecorded immune exposures were likely present. The donor was CMV seronegative and was included in the group of about 400 seronegative cohort members. Every donor gave a peripheral blood sample, and the peripheral blood mononuclear cells from that sample were used for TCR beta sequencing. The Qiagen DNeasy Blood Extraction Kit was used to extract genomic DNA from the blood cell samples. The germline V gene sets CDR1 to SGHRS and CDR2 to YFSETQ. V sheds 0 bases and J sheds 3 bases, leaving 6 bases between their ends. The CDR3 runs 13 residues from the cysteine to the phenylalanine. Solely the CDR3 DNA is kept, with 39 bases framed from the first base. The library was obtained by the immunoSEQ multiplex PCR assay. A mixture of 60 forward primers for TCR Vbeta segments and 13 reverse primers for TCR Jbeta segments was used in the multiplex PCR. Amplification of the CDR3 region of rearranged TCR beta genes was performed with a multiplex PCR assay on genomic DNA. The amplified TCR beta libraries were sequenced on the Illumina HiSeq System as 87-base-pair reads. The paper's processing steps were these. A later analysis counted 65 million to 90 million unique TCR beta chains across the 640 or so repertoires, and some 11 million of these chains were shared by at least two donors. To remove PCR and sequencing errors, raw reads were error-corrected and collapsed into unique sequences using a nearest-neighbor algorithm that merged closely related sequences. To assign V, D and J gene segments, CDR3 sequences were aligned to IMGT reference sequences. Each retained sequence needed at least a six-nucleotide match to both a V gene segment and a J gene segment. A rearrangement was called productive if the CDR3 had no stop codons and remained in frame with V and J, and every other rearrangement was called non-productive. CDR3 was defined by IMGT convention, running from the second conserved V-encoded cysteine to the conserved J-encoded phenylalanine. The earlier analysis of some 550 of the donors excluded any sequence lacking an unambiguous match to a single V gene segment. An earlier analysis of approximately 590 of the donors classified V segments as functional when productive rearrangements were above 56.7% and as segregating when the standard deviation between donors was above 5%. A statistical classification framework was developed to diagnose cytomegalovirus status using the catalog of TCR beta chain sequences. In a later analysis, TCR nucleotide sequences were compared against IMGT/GENE-DB human TR gene sequences so that V and J genes could be assigned. A later analysis assigned CDR3 sequences and most-parsimonious VDJ recombination scenarios with the TCRdist pipeline. A later analysis defined each TCR beta chain by its CDR3 amino acid sequence plus V-gene family, and excluded reads lacking a unique V-gene family. To address suspected cross-contamination and a sequencing artifact, a later analysis removed a few hundred highly shared, low-generation-probability nucleotide sequences. In a later analysis, a clonal expansion index was calculated for each public chain from normalized within-repertoire ranks of inferred template counts. Generation probabilities in a later analysis came from a VDJ recombination model fitted to out-of-frame rearrangements, and those results were checked against IGoR. Hypergeometric tests were used in a later analysis to score TCR-TCR, TCR-HLA and TCR-CMV co-occurrence, with a repertoire-size bias correction applied to the TCR pairs. To estimate false discovery rates, a later analysis permuted the HLA or CMV assignments 20 times. In a later analysis, co-occurring TCRs were grouped using DBSCAN, with TCRdist sequence similarity added in when clustering inside HLA-allele-positive subsets. For co-occurrence clustering, repertoires with fewer than 30,000 or more than 120,000 public chains were excluded, along with about five repertoires with anomalous nucleotide sharing. Here the immuneACCESS table is served through TCRdb, limited to in-frame sequences with V and J called. Missing clones are a known gap in these copies; in checked studies unresolved V genes cover under half, and the rest lacks a known reason. The V and J calls and clone size are taken from that table; D and trimming were inferred from the DNA. The sample contains more than 250,000 clones, 85% to 90% of them found a single time. Less than 2.5% of the sample comes from the top ten.

The sequenced sample was PBMCs. This receptor was obtained from a woman between 18 and 30 years old in good health and CMV-seronegative. The chain is made from TRBV5-1 and TRBJ1-2; a confident D gene designation cannot be given. This receptor has the CDR3 CASSLAGDYGYTF. The base sequence is TGCGCCAGCAGCTTGGCGGGAGACTATGGCTACACCTTC.